One and the same sample provided the 28 T cell receptor beta chains below, sequenced in a study of naive and memory T cell subsets. Ligated cDNA underwent four rounds of PCR with nested alpha and beta constant region primers and SP2. MiXCR, applied by TCRdb to the 5' RACE reads, yields one record per CDR3 protein. The table includes 55,000 to 70,000 distinct CDR3 sequences, 7.2% detected once. A UMI-containing oligonucleotide was joined by 3' ligation to the TCR cDNA template. These receptors were obtained from a male donor in good health.

The chain uses TRBV19 and TRBJ2-5; 9 positions match TRBD2. V was clipped by 5 bases and J by 2 bases; unmatched bases: 6. The CDR3 loop spans 15 amino acids. CDR1 is LNHDA and CDR2 is SQIVND in the germline V gene (reference sequence). CDR3 protein: CASSGRSGRQETQYF. In DNA, the CDR3 is TGTGCCAGTAGTGGGAGGAGCGGGAGGCAAGAGACCCAGTACTTC. The variable domain in full, completed from reference TRBV19 and TRBJ2-5, reads DGGITQSPKYLFRKEGQNVTLSCEQNLNHDAMYWYRQDPGQGLRLIYYSQIVNDFQKGDIAEGYSVSREKKESFPLTVTSAQKNPTAFYLCASSGRSGRQETQYFGPGTRLLVL.

A few counts support this clonotype. J is TRBJ2-5 and V is TRBV5-6, with 7 bases fitting TRBD1. V dropped 6 bases and J dropped 3; count of bases not matched to a gene: 8. The CDR3 runs 14 residues. The germline CDR1 and CDR2 sequences are SGHDT and YYEEEE. The CDR3 DNA reads TGTGCCAGCAAACAACAGGGGTTCGAAGAGACCCAGTACTTC. This codes for CASKQQGFEETQYF.

The CDR3: CANPPPHEQYF. The CDR3 DNA sequence: TGCGCCAACCCTCCACCGCACGAGCAGTACTTC. The chain combines TRBV10-1 with TRBJ2-7; D uncertain. Germline-derived CDR1 and CDR2 are WNHNN and SYGVQD (reference sequence). V was clipped by 10 bases and J by 5 bases, with 12 bases between them. The CDR3 covers 11 residues.

The rearrangement joins TRBV12-3 or TRBV12-4 to TRBJ2-7, with unresolved D. V lost 2 bases and J lost 7, with 21 bases in between. The CDR3 has 16 residues. Written as DNA, the CDR3 is TGTGCCAGCAGTTTACCCCCCGGTGCCAGGTTCTGGGAGCAGTACTTC. This translates into CASSLPPGARFWEQYF.

The rearrangement links TRBV3-1 to TRBJ2-1, with TRBD2 matching 8 bases. CDR1 is LGHDT and CDR2 is YNNKEL in the germline V gene (reference sequence). Unmatched junction bases numbered 7, after V lost 5 bases and J lost 4 bases. This CDR3 spans 15 amino acids. CDR3 amino acids: CASSSERERYNEQFF. In DNA, the CDR3 is TGTGCCAGCAGCTCCGAGCGGGAGAGATACAATGAGCAGTTCTTC.

This clonotype showed up just a few times. The chain joins TRBV7-9 to TRBJ2-3, with D perhaps assigned TRBD1 or TRBD2 (7 bases each). The V gene's germline CDR1 is SEHNR and CDR2 FQNEAQ (reference sequence). Between the trimmed V and J ends, which lost 5 bases and 0 bases, there was a span of 15 bases. The CDR3 extends over 16 amino acids. This CDR3 is CASSPPGGGSTDTQYF. Here the CDR3 DNA reads TGTGCCAGCAGCCCACCAGGGGGGGGGAGCACAGATACGCAGTATTTT.

This clonotype has a count of ten or more. This sequence joins TRBV10-1 and TRBJ2-5; 7 bases line up with TRBD2. The junction had 3 bases not matched to a gene; V was cut back by 3 bases and J by 5 bases. The CDR3 covers 13 residues. CDR1 and CDR2 (germline): WNHNN, SYGVQD (reference sequence). CDR3: CASSDSGDETQYF. The CDR3 coding sequence is TGCGCCAGCAGTGACAGCGGGGATGAGACCCAGTACTTC.

This clonotype was seen ten or more times. V usage is TRBV6-4 and J usage is TRBJ2-2; D gene ambiguous. V lost 5 bases, J lost 3 bases, and 7 bases lay in between. The germline gives CDR1 MRHNA, CDR2 SNTAGT. CDR3 length: 13 residues. CDR3 residues: CASSSGDTGELFF. In DNA form, the CDR3 reads TGTGCCAGCAGTTCAGGTGACACCGGGGAGCTGTTTTTT.

This clonotype was found many times. The rearrangement joins TRBV7-9 to TRBJ1-1; 7 bases align to TRBD1. CDR3 length: 17 residues. The J segment lost 3 bases and the V segment lost 4 bases, leaving 14 bases of the junction unmatched. Germline V gene lookup returns CDR1 SEHNR and CDR2 FQNEAQ (reference sequence). The CDR3 region is CASSSTGEAWLDTEAFF. In DNA form, the CDR3 reads TGTGCCAGCAGCTCCACAGGGGAGGCCTGGTTGGACACTGAAGCTTTCTTT.

This clonotype was seen at least ten times. The J gene is TRBJ2-3, the V gene TRBV12-3 or TRBV12-4; D is unclear. V was pared by 3 bases and J by 4 bases, with 17 bases between. The CDR3 has 16 amino acids. CDR3 DNA: TGTGCCAGCAGTTTCTCAAGTGCTCAATCGGCAGATACGCAGTATTTT. Residues: CASSFSSAQSADTQYF.

This clonotype has a count of ten or more. The J gene is TRBJ2-5, the V gene TRBV20-1; D might be TRBD1 (5 bases). This CDR3 spans 13 amino acids. The V end was cut by 4 bases, the J end by 5 bases, with 14 bases between. Per the germline V gene, CDR1 is DFQATT and CDR2 is SNEGSKA (reference sequence). The CDR3, as DNA: TGCAGTGCTAACCGAGGCCCAGGGGAGACCCAGTACTTC. Its protein product is CSANRGPGETQYF.

This clonotype was counted between two and nine times. The V and J genes are TRBV6-5 and TRBJ1-1; TRBD1 might be the D (5 bases). This CDR3 region has 16 residues. The germline V gene encodes CDR1 MNHEY and CDR2 SVGAGI. The V gene lost 0 bases and the J gene lost 0 bases, with 11 bases spanning the gap. CDR3 loop: CASSYSGRSMNTEAFF. The CDR3 DNA follows: TGTGCCAGCAGTTACTCGGGACGTTCGATGAACACTGAAGCTTTCTTT.

This sequence joins TRBV19 and TRBJ1-1; the D is unclear. The CDR3 covers 11 residues. The germline gives CDR1 LNHDA, CDR2 SQIVND (reference sequence). The germline V and J ends were trimmed by 4 bases and 8 bases, with 8 bases remaining between them. In DNA, the CDR3 is TGTGCCAGTAGTAATTCAGCCGAAGCTTTCTTT. Its translation: CASSNSAEAFF.

Ten or more counts support this clonotype. The chain joins TRBV6-5 to TRBJ2-2, with 13 bases fitting TRBD2. The CDR3 consists of 15 residues. V was pared by 6 bases and J by 7 bases, with 5 bases of the junction left unmatched. In germline, CDR1 is MNHEY, CDR2 SVGAGI. The CDR3 coding sequence is TGTGCCAGCAGACTGACTAGCGGGAGGCGCGGGGAGCTGTTTTTT. Protein sequence: CASRLTSGRRGELFF.

This chain's CDR3 is CATSDPYSLKGADTQYF. The CDR3 nucleotides are TGTGCCACCAGTGATCCTTACAGCTTGAAGGGGGCAGATACGCAGTATTTT. The genes are TRBV24-1 and TRBJ2-3; D is possibly TRBD1 (6 bases). This CDR3 spans 17 amino acids. Trimming stripped 3 bases from V and 4 bases from J, with 19 bases between. CDR1 and CDR2 (germline): KGHDR, SFDVKD.

The rearrangement links TRBV7-2 to TRBJ1-5; D not resolved. The CDR3 spans 15 residues. V lost 4 bases, J lost 8 bases, and 18 bases lay in between. Looked up from germline, CDR1 is SGHTA and CDR2 is FQGNSA. In nucleotides, the CDR3 is TGTGCCAGCAGCTCGACTTGGGCCGGGCGTGAGCCCCAGCATTTT. Translation gives CASSSTWAGREPQHF.

This clonotype was seen at least ten times. The rearrangement uses TRBV29-1 and TRBJ1-1; possibly TRBD1 for D (6 bases). The CDR3 length is 14 residues. Germline V CDR1 and CDR2: SQVTM, ANQGSEA. Trimming stripped 1 base from V and 6 bases from J, with 15 bases between. This chain's CDR3 is CSVEVTGSFPEAFF. Here the CDR3 DNA reads TGCAGCGTTGAAGTTACAGGGAGTTTCCCTGAAGCTTTCTTT.

This clonotype was recorded many times. The genes are TRBV6-5 and TRBJ2-7, with 7 bases that match TRBD1. Germline CDR1 and CDR2: MNHEY and SVGAGI. The CDR3 is 16 residues long. V gave up 0 bases and J gave up 6 bases; unmatched junction bases: 11. The CDR3 protein is CASSYSRAGQDGEQYF. Here the CDR3 DNA reads TGTGCCAGCAGTTACTCCAGGGCCGGACAGGACGGCGAGCAGTACTTC.

This clonotype has more than one count but fewer than ten. The V gene is TRBV29-1, the J gene TRBJ2-1, with 9 bases matching TRBD1. Germline assignment: CDR1 SQVTM and CDR2 ANQGSEA. The CDR3 contains 15 residues. Trimming at V came to 6 bases and at J to 6 bases, leaving 12 bases not matched to a gene. CDR3 sequence reads: CSVQPGQGPPNEQFF. CDR3 nucleotides: TGCAGCGTCCAACCGGGACAGGGCCCTCCCAATGAGCAGTTCTTC.

J is TRBJ2-5 and V is TRBV5-1, with D hard to call. In germline, CDR1 is SGHRS, CDR2 YFSETQ. CDR3 length: 13 residues. V was pared by 1 base and J by 5 bases, with 9 bases between. As DNA, the CDR3 is TGCGCCAGCAGCTTGAGGAACGGGGAGACCCAGTACTTC. It is translated as CASSLRNGETQYF.

The chain couples TRBV5-1 to TRBJ2-1; D gene unclear. This CDR3 has 16 amino acids. The germline V and J ends were trimmed by 2 bases and 0 bases, with 12 bases remaining between them. Germline CDR1 is SGHRS and CDR2 is YFSETQ. The CDR3 coding sequence is TGCGCCAGCAGCTTTAGAGACTCCAGCTCCTACAATGAGCAGTTCTTC. Translated, it gives CASSFRDSSSYNEQFF.

J is TRBJ2-3 and V is TRBV7-9; 7 bases fit TRBD2. The junction had 9 bases not matched to a gene; V was cut back by 1 base and J by 5 bases. Germline CDR1 SEHNR, CDR2 FQNEAQ (reference sequence). The CDR3 contains 16 residues. The CDR3 nucleotides read TGTGCCAGCAGCTTAGGCGGGGGAGGACGGGGAGATACGCAGTATTTT. Amino acid sequence: CASSLGGGGRGDTQYF.

CDR3 amino acids: CASPYIQGELFF. CDR3 DNA: TGTGCCAGCCCCTATATCCAGGGGGAGCTGTTTTTT. The J gene is TRBJ2-2, the V gene TRBV11-2; D gene uncertain. Germline CDR1 reads SGHAT; CDR2 reads FQNNGV. The CDR3 covers 12 residues. Trimming cost V 8 bases and J 8 bases, with 12 bases left between them.

This clonotype was observed many times. V usage is TRBV7-6 and J usage is TRBJ2-7; D remains ambiguous. This CDR3 has 13 amino acids. V lost 5 bases to trimming and J lost 3 bases, with 11 bases between them. CDR1 SGHVS and CDR2 FNYEAQ come from the germline V gene. The CDR3 DNA reads as TGTGCCAGCAGCCTTACCAAGGGCTACGAGCAGTACTTC. This translates into CASSLTKGYEQYF.

This clonotype was counted between two and nine times. This chain joins TRBV4-1 and TRBJ2-7; D not resolved. CDR3 length equals 16 residues. Trimming shortened V by 0 bases and J by 2 bases, and 14 bases separated the two germline ends. Looked up from germline, CDR1 is MGHRA and CDR2 is YSYEKL. CDR3: CASSQDTNLRAYEQYF. The CDR3 nucleotides are TGCGCCAGCAGCCAAGACACAAACCTAAGGGCCTACGAGCAGTACTTC.

This clonotype was counted only a few times. V usage is TRBV13 and J usage is TRBJ2-5; D ambiguous. Trimming left V 5 bases short and J 5 bases short, with 15 bases between. Germline V CDR1 and CDR2: PRHDT, FYEKMQ (reference sequence). There are 14 residues in the CDR3. CDR3 in amino acids: CASSPGLFRETQYF. For the CDR3, the DNA is TGTGCCAGCAGCCCGGGCCTCTTCCGGGAGACCCAGTACTTC.

To note about this clonotype: Sequence at one end of the junction differs from germline and may be a read error. This chain connects TRBV7-2 to TRBJ2-5, with 10 bases that match TRBD2. Germline lookup yields CDR1 SGHTA and CDR2 FQGNSA. This CDR3 contains 18 residues. CDR3: CAGSHPLASGSDWETQYF. The CDR3 nucleotides read TGTGCCGGCAGCCACCCATTGGCTAGCGGGAGTGATTGGGAGACCCAGTACTTC.

The chain uses TRBV19 and TRBJ1-2, with D possibly TRBD1 on 6 matching bases. The CDR3 has 15 residues. Trimming pared 8 bases from V and 4 bases from J, leaving 20 bases between. Germline CDR1 and CDR2: LNHDA and SQIVND (reference sequence). The CDR3 DNA sequence: TGTGCCAGTGCGGACAGTAGAATTATGGGCTATGGCTACACCTTC. It is translated as CASADSRIMGYGYTF.